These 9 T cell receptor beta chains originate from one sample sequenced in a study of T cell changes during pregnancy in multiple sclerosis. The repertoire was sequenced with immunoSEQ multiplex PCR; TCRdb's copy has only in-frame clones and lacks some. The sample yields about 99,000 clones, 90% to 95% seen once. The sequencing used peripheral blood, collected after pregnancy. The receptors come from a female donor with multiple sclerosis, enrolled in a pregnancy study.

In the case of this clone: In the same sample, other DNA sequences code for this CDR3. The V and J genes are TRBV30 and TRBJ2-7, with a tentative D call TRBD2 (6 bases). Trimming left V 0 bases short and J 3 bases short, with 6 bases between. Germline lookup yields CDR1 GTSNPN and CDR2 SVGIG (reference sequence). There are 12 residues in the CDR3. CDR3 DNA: TGTGCCTGGAGTGTGGGGGGCTACGAGCAGTACTTC. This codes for CAWSVGGYEQYF.

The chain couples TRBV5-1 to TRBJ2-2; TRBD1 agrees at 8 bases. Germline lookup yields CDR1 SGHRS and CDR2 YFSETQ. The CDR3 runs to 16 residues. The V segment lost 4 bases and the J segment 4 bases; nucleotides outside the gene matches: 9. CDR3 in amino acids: CASSPARGQATGELFF. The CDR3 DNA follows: TGCGCCAGCAGCCCCGCCCGGGGACAGGCCACCGGGGAGCTGTTTTTT.

For the CDR3, the DNA is TGCGCCAGCAGCGGCGGCACTAGCGCAAGGACAGATACGCAGTATTTT. It encodes CASSGGTSARTDTQYF. V is TRBV5-1 and J is TRBJ2-3, with 7 bases identical to TRBD2. Losses at the gene ends were 4 bases for V and 3 bases for J; bases not matched to a gene: 11. The CDR3 consists of 16 residues. Germline assignment: CDR1 SGHRS and CDR2 YFSETQ.

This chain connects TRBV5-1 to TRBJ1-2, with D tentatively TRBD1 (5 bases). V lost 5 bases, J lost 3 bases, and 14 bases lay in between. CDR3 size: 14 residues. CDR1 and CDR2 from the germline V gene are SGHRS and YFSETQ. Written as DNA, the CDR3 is TGCGCCAGCAGAAGAGTTGGGGCGGACTATGGCTACACCTTC. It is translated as CASRRVGADYGYTF.

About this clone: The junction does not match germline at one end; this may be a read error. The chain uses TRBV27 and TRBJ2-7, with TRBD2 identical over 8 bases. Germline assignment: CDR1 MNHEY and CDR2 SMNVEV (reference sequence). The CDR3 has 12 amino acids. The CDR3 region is CASSLYTGGIIF. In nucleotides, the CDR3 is TGTGCCAGCAGTTTATACACGGGAGGGATCATCTTC.

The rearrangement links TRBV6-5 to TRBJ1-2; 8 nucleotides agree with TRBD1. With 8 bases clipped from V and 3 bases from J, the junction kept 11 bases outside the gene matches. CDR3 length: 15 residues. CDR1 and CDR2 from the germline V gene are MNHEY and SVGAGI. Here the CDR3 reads CASSRLRQGHYGYTF. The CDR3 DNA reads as TGTGCCAGCTCACGCTTAAGACAGGGGCACTATGGCTACACCTTC.

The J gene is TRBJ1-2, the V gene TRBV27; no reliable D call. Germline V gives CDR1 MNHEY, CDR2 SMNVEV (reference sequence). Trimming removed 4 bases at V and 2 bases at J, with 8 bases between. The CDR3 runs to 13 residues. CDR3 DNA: TGTGCCAGCAGTTCAACGGTGAACTATGGCTACACCTTC. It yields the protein CASSSTVNYGYTF.

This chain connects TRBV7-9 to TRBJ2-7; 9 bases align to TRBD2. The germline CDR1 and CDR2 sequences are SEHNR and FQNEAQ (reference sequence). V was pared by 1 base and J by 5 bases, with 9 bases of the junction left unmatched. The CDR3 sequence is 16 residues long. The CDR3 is CASSLEVLAGSDEQYF. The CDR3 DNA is TGTGCCAGCAGCTTAGAGGTTCTAGCGGGATCCGACGAGCAGTACTTC.

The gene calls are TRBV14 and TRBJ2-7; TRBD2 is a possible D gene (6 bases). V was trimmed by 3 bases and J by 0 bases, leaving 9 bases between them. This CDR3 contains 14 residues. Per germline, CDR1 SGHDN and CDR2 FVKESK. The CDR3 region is CASSQGLASYEQYF. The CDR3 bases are TGTGCCAGCAGCCAGGGACTGGCCTCCTACGAGCAGTACTTC. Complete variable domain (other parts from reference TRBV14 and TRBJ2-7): EAGVTQFPSHSVIEKGQTVTLRCDPISGHDNLYWYRRVMGKEIKFLLHFVKESKQDESGMPNNRFLAERTGGTYSTLKVQPAELEDSGVYFCASSQGLASYEQYFGPGTRLTVT.